This T cell receptor (beta chain) was sequenced for a study of early T cells in non-severe SARS-CoV-2 infection. Attached unique molecular identifiers marked individual cDNA molecules. TCRdb reprocessed the 5' RACE reads via MiXCR and lists one record per CDR3 protein. Among 75,000 to 100,000 distinct CDR3 sequences listed, 14% were seen once. The CDR3 is made up of 13 amino acids. Germline V gene data show CDR1 as SGHTA and CDR2 as FQGNSA. J gave up 6 bases and V 5 bases, and 3 bases lay outside the gene matches. This clonotype was detected only a few times. The sample comprised whole blood. The V call is TRBV7-2, the J call TRBJ2-4; TRBD1 aligns across 8 bases. This clonotype was sampled from an adult who was a healthcare worker with PCR-confirmed SARS-CoV-2 infection or an uninfected control (not recorded which). The DNA for the CDR3 is TGTGCCAGCAGCGCAGGGGGCACAAACATTCAGTACTTC. Amino acids: CASSAGGTNIQYF.